The 26 T cell receptor beta chains given below trace back to one sample, sequenced in a study of cytomegalovirus exposure and HLA in healthy donors. Researchers ran the PCR with 60 Vbeta and 13 Jbeta primers. Profiling relied on immunoSEQ multiplex PCR, and the TCRdb table lists in-frame clones only, not all of them. The sample has about 190,000 clones, 80% seen once; the top ten hold 6.3%. Sequenced sample: PBMCs. The receptors come from a man in his forties or fifties in good health and CMV-seropositive.

The DNA of the CDR3 is TGTGCCAGCAGTTTATCAGGTCGACAGGGGGGGACTACCGGGGAGCTGTTTTTT. Residues: CASSLSGRQGGTTGELFF. The J gene is TRBJ2-2, the V gene TRBV27; 9 positions match TRBD1. Germline trimming cut 0 bases from V and 5 bases from J; bases unmatched to any gene: 10. This CDR3 is built from 18 residues. Germline values: CDR1 MNHEY, CDR2 SMNVEV (reference sequence).

This chain uses TRBV15 with TRBJ1-5, with no clear D. The CDR3 has 14 amino acids. Trimming removed 1 base at V and 7 bases at J, with 11 bases between. CDR1 is LNHNV and CDR2 is YYDKDF in the germline V gene (reference sequence). The CDR3: CATSRGGFRQPQHF. CDR3 sequence (DNA): TGTGCCACCAGCAGAGGAGGGTTCAGGCAGCCCCAGCATTTT.

The CDR3 coding sequence is TGTGCCAGCAGCCAGGCTGGGGGCGTTGCGCCCCAGCATTTT. It yields the protein CASSQAGGVAPQHF. The chain links TRBV11-3 to TRBJ1-5, with a weak D call TRBD1 (6 bases). In germline, CDR1 is SGHNT, CDR2 YENEEA. V was shortened by 5 bases and J by 9 bases, with 17 bases between the two germline ends. The CDR3 is 14 amino acids.

This clone has only a few counts. This rearrangement joins TRBV11-2 to TRBJ2-3; the D is unclear. Germline V CDR1 and CDR2: SGHAT, FQNNGV. This CDR3 comprises 13 residues. Trimming shortened V by 5 bases and J by 5 bases, and 11 bases separated the two germline ends. The CDR3 sequence: CASSPRLEDTQYF. The CDR3 nucleotides read TGTGCCAGCAGCCCTAGATTAGAAGATACGCAGTATTTT.

The CDR3 DNA sequence: TGCGCCAGCAGCCAAGATGTCAGATCGCAGTTCTTC. Protein product: CASSQDVRSQFF. This chain connects TRBV4-1 to TRBJ2-1; D uncertain. The CDR3 contains 12 residues. Trimming took 0 bases from V and 12 from J, leaving 9 bases between them. Germline-derived CDR1 and CDR2 are MGHRA and YSYEKL.

The V gene is TRBV2, the J gene TRBJ1-4, with unresolved D. The CDR3 consists of 14 residues. Germline CDR1 and CDR2: SNHLY and FYNNEI. V lost 6 bases to trimming and J lost 5 bases, with 13 bases between them. CDR3 sequence: CASRREGQNEKLFF. The CDR3 DNA is TGTGCCAGCAGACGGGAAGGGCAAAATGAAAAACTGTTTTTT.

V and J are TRBV7-2 and TRBJ2-7, with D perhaps TRBD2 (5 bases). CDR1 is SGHTA and CDR2 is FQGNSA in the germline V gene. Trimming shortened V by 5 bases and J by 2 bases, and 10 bases separated the two germline ends. This CDR3 is built from 13 residues. The CDR3 is CASSPRGPYEQYF. The CDR3 bases are TGTGCCAGCAGCCCCCGCGGGCCCTACGAGCAGTACTTC.

The rearrangement joins TRBV5-4 to TRBJ2-1, with 11 nucleotides matching TRBD2. The CDR3 loop spans 14 amino acids. CDR1 and CDR2 (germline): SGHNT, YYREEE (reference sequence). V lost 1 base and J lost 10; bases outside the gene matches: 4. Here the CDR3 reads CASSLFPSGGEQFF. Written as DNA, the CDR3 is TGTGCCAGCAGCTTGTTCCCTAGCGGGGGGGAGCAGTTCTTC.

This clone was counted a few times. The chain links TRBV5-4 to TRBJ2-1; 8 bases match TRBD1. V lost 0 bases, J lost 3 bases, and 11 bases stayed unmatched. The CDR3 extends over 18 amino acids. Germline CDR1 and CDR2: SGHNT and YYREEE (reference sequence). The CDR3 loop is CASSLGIGAGGSYNEQFF. The CDR3 DNA reads as TGTGCCAGCAGCTTGGGGATAGGGGCAGGGGGCAGCTACAATGAGCAGTTCTTC. Variable domain in full (rest from reference TRBV5-4 and TRBJ2-1): ETGVTQSPTHLIKTRGQQVTLRCSSQSGHNTVSWYQQALGQGPQFIFQYYREEENGRGNFPPRFSGLQFPNYSSELNVNALELDDSALYLCASSLGIGAGGSYNEQFFGPGTRLTVL.

This chain joins TRBV13 and TRBJ2-3, with 8 positions matching TRBD2. CDR3 size: 17 residues. Germline lookup yields CDR1 PRHDT and CDR2 FYEKMQ (reference sequence). Trimming at V came to 5 bases and at J to 2 bases, leaving 12 bases not matched to a gene. As DNA, the CDR3 is TGTGCCAGCAGCCCCGACCGTGCCGGGGGGGCCACAGATACGCAGTATTTT. Its protein is CASSPDRAGGATDTQYF.

The chain joins TRBV7-8 to TRBJ2-1, with a tentative D call TRBD1 (6 bases). This CDR3 has 16 amino acids. The V end lost 3 bases, the J end lost 0 bases, and 12 bases lay between the germline ends. Germline values: CDR1 SGHVS, CDR2 FQNEAQ. The DNA for the CDR3 is TGTGCCAGCAGCTTTAATCAGGGGAGCTCCTACAATGAGCAGTTCTTC. Encoded protein: CASSFNQGSSYNEQFF. Variable domain in full (rest from reference TRBV7-8 and TRBJ2-1): GAGVSQSPRYKVAKRGQDVALRCDPISGHVSLFWYQQALGQGPEFLTYFQNEAQLDKSGLPSDRFFAERPEGSVSTLKIQRTQQEDSAVYLCASSFNQGSSYNEQFFGPGTRLTVL.

The chain carries TRBV5-6 and TRBJ2-4, with D maybe TRBD1 (6 bases). With 4 bases removed from V and 9 bases from J, the gap between germline ends came to 20 bases. Germline V CDR1 and CDR2: SGHDT, YYEEEE. This CDR3 has 15 amino acids. In DNA form, the CDR3 reads TGTGCCAGCAGCCCTCAAGACAGGCCCTTGGTCATTCAGTACTTC. Translation: CASSPQDRPLVIQYF.

The genes are TRBV27 and TRBJ2-5; perhaps TRBD1 as D (6 bases). Per the germline V gene, CDR1 is MNHEY and CDR2 is SMNVEV (reference sequence). V lost 3 bases and J 5 bases, leaving 13 bases between the germline ends. The CDR3 is made up of 14 amino acids. This CDR3 reads CASSFFQGSETQYF. The CDR3 nucleotides read TGTGCCAGCAGTTTCTTCCAGGGGTCGGAGACCCAGTACTTC.

The chain uses TRBV7-2 and TRBJ1-5; D call uncertain. The V gene's germline CDR1 is SGHTA and CDR2 FQGNSA. The CDR3 covers 14 residues. V shed 4 bases and J shed 0 bases, with 7 bases lying between them. CDR3 sequence (DNA): TGTGCCAGCAGCTCCTTTTATAGCAATCAGCCCCAGCATTTT. Translated, it gives CASSSFYSNQPQHF.

This clone was seen only once. The V call is TRBV20-1, the J call TRBJ2-1, with D maybe TRBD1 (5 bases). V shed 6 bases and J shed 9 bases, with 12 bases lying between them. Germline-derived CDR1 and CDR2 are DFQATT and SNEGSKA (reference sequence). The CDR3 is 11 amino acids. In DNA form, the CDR3 reads TGCAGTGCGCATGATAGGGGTGAGCAGTTCTTC. Encoded protein: CSAHDRGEQFF.

The chain links TRBV11-3 to TRBJ1-5; 11 nucleotides match TRBD1. Trimming took 4 bases from V and 6 from J; bases not matched to a gene: 8. Germline V lookup: CDR1 SGHNT, CDR2 YENEEA. This CDR3 comprises 16 residues. The CDR3 spells CASSSEGQGVSQPQHF. CDR3 in DNA: TGTGCCAGCAGCTCCGAGGGACAGGGGGTGAGTCAGCCCCAGCATTTT.

The V gene is TRBV7-3, the J gene TRBJ2-1; 11 nucleotides line up with TRBD1. V lost 5 bases and J lost 7; bases outside the gene matches: 4. CDR1 and CDR2 from the germline V gene are SGHTA and FQGTGA. The CDR3 loop spans 14 amino acids. Here the CDR3 DNA reads TGTGCCAGCAGCCTAGGGGACAGGGGGAATGAGCAGTTCTTC. Protein: CASSLGDRGNEQFF.

The J gene is TRBJ1-4, the V gene TRBV5-8, with 9 bases identical to TRBD1. V was pared by 6 bases and J by 7 bases, with 10 bases of the junction left unmatched. CDR3 size: 15 residues. CDR1 is SGHTS and CDR2 is YDEGEE in the germline V gene. The CDR3 DNA follows: TGTGCCAGCACGCTGGGACAGGGAGGGGGTGAAAAACTGTTTTTT. It encodes CASTLGQGGGEKLFF.

The chain joins TRBV28 to TRBJ2-5; no firm D call. CDR1 MDHEN and CDR2 SYDVKM come from the germline V gene. This CDR3 is 17 amino acids long. Trimming removed 5 bases at V and 3 bases at J, with 22 bases between. CDR3: CASSPRLVLSPKETQYF. DNA for the CDR3: TGTGCCAGCAGTCCCCGACTCGTTCTCTCCCCTAAAGAGACCCAGTACTTC.

The CDR3 nucleotides read TGTGCCAGCAGCTCTCGGGCGGGGGGGCGTAAAGAGACCCAGTACTTC. Its protein product is CASSSRAGGRKETQYF. The gene calls are TRBV11-2 and TRBJ2-5; 9 bases line up with TRBD2. Per the germline V gene, CDR1 is SGHAT and CDR2 is FQNNGV. The V segment lost 4 bases and the J segment 3 bases; nucleotides outside the gene matches: 9. This CDR3 spans 16 amino acids.

The rearrangement joins TRBV7-2 to TRBJ1-1; D is uncertain. The ends were cut back, 1 base at V and 5 bases at J, with 11 bases in the middle. The CDR3 loop spans 14 amino acids. Germline assignment: CDR1 SGHTA and CDR2 FQGNSA. The CDR3 DNA sequence: TGTGCCAGCAGCTTAGTTCTGTTTTTAACTGAAGCTTTCTTT. Protein: CASSLVLFLTEAFF.

This clone was detected a few times. J is TRBJ2-7 and V is TRBV7-2; 8 nucleotides align to TRBD2. CDR3 length equals 14 residues. CDR1 and CDR2 from the germline V gene are SGHTA and FQGNSA. Germline trimming cut 3 bases from V and 5 bases from J; bases unmatched to any gene: 6. The CDR3: CASSFSGALNEQYF. The CDR3 DNA sequence: TGTGCCAGCAGCTTTAGCGGGGCGTTGAACGAGCAGTACTTC.

This chain joins TRBV19 and TRBJ1-2; D uncertain. V shed 2 bases and J shed 2 bases, with 9 bases lying between them. The germline gives CDR1 LNHDA, CDR2 SQIVND (reference sequence). The CDR3 has 14 amino acids. The CDR3 bases are TGTGCCAGTAGTATACGGGGTTCCAACTATGGCTACACCTTC. It is translated as CASSIRGSNYGYTF.

The genes are TRBV10-1 and TRBJ1-2; 7 positions match TRBD1. Germline V lookup: CDR1 WNHNN, CDR2 SYGVQD (reference sequence). The V and J ends lost 6 bases and 8 bases, in that order; junction bases with no gene match: 12. CDR3 length equals 14 residues. CDR3: CASRTDRAVRGYTF. In DNA form, the CDR3 reads TGCGCCAGCAGGACTGACAGGGCCGTTCGGGGCTACACCTTC.

V is TRBV13 and J is TRBJ1-1, with D possibly being TRBD1 (5 bases). The CDR3 is 18 amino acids. V was cut by 5 bases and J by 3 bases, with 25 bases left in between. Germline V lookup: CDR1 PRHDT, CDR2 FYEKMQ (reference sequence). The CDR3 DNA reads as TGTGCCAGCAGCAAACATACTCGACAGAGAGCCGAACACACTGAAGCTTTCTTT. Amino acids: CASSKHTRQRAEHTEAFF.

The genes are TRBV7-6 and TRBJ1-5; 9 bases are shared with TRBD1. The CDR3 is made up of 17 amino acids. From germline, CDR1 is SGHVS and CDR2 FNYEAQ. V lost 5 bases to trimming and J lost 0 bases; unmatched junction nucleotides: 8. Written as DNA, the CDR3 is TGTGCCAGCAGCCTCGGGACAGGGACTTATAGCAATCAGCCCCAGCATTTT. Its protein product is CASSLGTGTYSNQPQHF.